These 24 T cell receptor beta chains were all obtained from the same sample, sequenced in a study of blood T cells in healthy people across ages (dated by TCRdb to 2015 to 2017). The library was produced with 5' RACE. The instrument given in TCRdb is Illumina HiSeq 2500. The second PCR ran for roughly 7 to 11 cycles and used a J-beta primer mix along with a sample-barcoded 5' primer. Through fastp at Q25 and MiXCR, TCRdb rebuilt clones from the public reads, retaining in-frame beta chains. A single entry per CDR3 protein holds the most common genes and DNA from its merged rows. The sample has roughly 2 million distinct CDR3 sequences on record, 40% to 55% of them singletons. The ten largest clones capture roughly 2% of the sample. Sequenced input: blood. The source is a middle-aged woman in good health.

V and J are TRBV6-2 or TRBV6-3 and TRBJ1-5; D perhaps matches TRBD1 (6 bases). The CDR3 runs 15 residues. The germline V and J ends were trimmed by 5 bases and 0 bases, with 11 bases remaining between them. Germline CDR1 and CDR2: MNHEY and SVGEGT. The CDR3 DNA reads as TGTGCCAGCAGTACAGGGAAGTATAGCAATCAGCCCCAGCATTTT. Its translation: CASSTGKYSNQPQHF.

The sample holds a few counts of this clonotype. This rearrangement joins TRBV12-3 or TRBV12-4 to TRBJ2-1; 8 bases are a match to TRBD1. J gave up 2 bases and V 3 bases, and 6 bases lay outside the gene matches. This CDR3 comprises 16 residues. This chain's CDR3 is CASSFATGGPYNEQFF. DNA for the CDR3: TGTGCCAGCAGTTTTGCAACAGGGGGGCCCTACAATGAGCAGTTCTTC.

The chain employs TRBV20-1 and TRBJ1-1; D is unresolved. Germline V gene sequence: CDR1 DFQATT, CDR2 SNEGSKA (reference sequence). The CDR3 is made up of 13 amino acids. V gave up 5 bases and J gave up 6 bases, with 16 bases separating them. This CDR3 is CSAFATKVAEAFF. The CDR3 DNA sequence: TGCAGTGCTTTTGCGACCAAGGTCGCTGAAGCTTTCTTT.

The CDR3 DNA sequence: TGCGCCAGCAGAACCCTAGCGGGGGGACCCCAAGAGACCCAGTACTTC. It specifies CASRTLAGGPQETQYF. This chain uses TRBV5-1 with TRBJ2-5; 11 bases line up with TRBD2. V gave up 5 bases and J gave up 1 base; unmatched junction bases: 7. The CDR3 has 16 amino acids. Germline CDR1 reads SGHRS; CDR2 reads YFSETQ.

The CDR3 DNA reads as TGTGCCACCAGCAGAGGGGCCACCCTTAGCGAAAAACTGTTTTTT. It codes for CATSRGATLSEKLFF. V and J are TRBV15 and TRBJ1-4; D gene ambiguous. Germline V lookup: CDR1 LNHNV, CDR2 YYDKDF (reference sequence). The CDR3 has 15 amino acids. Trimming took 1 base from V and 8 from J, leaving 14 bases between them.

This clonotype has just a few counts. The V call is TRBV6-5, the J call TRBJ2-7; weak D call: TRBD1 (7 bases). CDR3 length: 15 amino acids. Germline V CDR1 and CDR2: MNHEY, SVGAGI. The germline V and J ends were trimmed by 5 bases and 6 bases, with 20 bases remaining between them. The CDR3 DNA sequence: TGTGCCAGCAGTCCCCCTGGCAGGGGGGCTCTCGAGCAGTACTTC. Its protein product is CASSPPGRGALEQYF.

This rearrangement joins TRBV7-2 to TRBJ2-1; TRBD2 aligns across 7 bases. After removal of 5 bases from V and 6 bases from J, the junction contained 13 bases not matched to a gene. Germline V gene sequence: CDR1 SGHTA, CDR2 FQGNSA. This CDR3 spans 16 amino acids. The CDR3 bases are TGTGCCAGCAGCCAAAGGTCCGGGGGGACTCCCAATGAGCAGTTCTTC. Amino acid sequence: CASSQRSGGTPNEQFF. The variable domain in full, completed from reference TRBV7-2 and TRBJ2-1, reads GAGVSQSPSNKVTEKGKDVELRCDPISGHTALYWYRQSLGQGLEFLIYFQGNSAPDKSGLPSDRFSAERTGGSVSTLTIQRTQQEDSAVYLCASSQRSGGTPNEQFFGPGTRLTVL.

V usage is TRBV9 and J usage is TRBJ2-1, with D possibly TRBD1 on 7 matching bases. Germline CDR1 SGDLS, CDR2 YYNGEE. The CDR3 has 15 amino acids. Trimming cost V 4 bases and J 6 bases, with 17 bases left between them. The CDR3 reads CASSFSGTAGNEQFF. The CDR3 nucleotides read TGTGCCAGCAGCTTTAGTGGGACAGCGGGCAATGAGCAGTTCTTC.

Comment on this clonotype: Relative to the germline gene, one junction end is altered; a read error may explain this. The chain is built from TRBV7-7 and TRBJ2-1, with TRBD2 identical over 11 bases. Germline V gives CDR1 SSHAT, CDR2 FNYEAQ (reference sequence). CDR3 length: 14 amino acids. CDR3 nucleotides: TGTGCTAGCAGCTTTAGCGGGGGGGCAAAAGAGCAGTTCTTC. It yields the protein CASSFSGGAKEQFF.

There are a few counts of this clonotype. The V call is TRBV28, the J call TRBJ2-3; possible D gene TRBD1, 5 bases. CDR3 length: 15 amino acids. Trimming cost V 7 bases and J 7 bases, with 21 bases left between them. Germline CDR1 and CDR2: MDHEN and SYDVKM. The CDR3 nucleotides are TGTGCCAGCAACTCCCTTCAGGGCGCGGTAAATACGCAGTATTTT. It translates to CASNSLQGAVNTQYF.

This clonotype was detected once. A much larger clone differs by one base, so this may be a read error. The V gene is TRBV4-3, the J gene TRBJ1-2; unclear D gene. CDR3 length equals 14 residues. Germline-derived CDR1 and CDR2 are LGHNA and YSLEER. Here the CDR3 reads CASRQEIGNYGYTF. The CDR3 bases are TGCGCCAGCCGCCAAGAGATAGGGAACTATGGCTACACCTTC.

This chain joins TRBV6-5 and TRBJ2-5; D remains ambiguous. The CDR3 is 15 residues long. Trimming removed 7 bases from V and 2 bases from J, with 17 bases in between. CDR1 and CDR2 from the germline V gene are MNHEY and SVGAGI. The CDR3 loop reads CASTRDRVRQETQYF. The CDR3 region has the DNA TGTGCCAGCACCAGAGACCGGGTTCGGCAAGAGACCCAGTACTTC.

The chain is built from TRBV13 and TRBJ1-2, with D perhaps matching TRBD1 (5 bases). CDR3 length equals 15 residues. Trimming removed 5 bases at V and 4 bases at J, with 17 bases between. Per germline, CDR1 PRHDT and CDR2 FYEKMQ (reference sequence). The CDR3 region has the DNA TGTGCCAGCAGCCCCCTCACTGGGGGGGTCTATGGCTACACCTTC. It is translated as CASSPLTGGVYGYTF.

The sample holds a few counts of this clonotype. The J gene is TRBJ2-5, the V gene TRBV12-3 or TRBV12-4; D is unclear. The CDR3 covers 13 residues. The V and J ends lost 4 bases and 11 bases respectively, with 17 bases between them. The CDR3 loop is CASSSLSEAEQYF. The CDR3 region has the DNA TGTGCCAGCAGTTCCCTAAGTGAGGCGGAGCAGTACTTC.

This CDR3 reads CASSGGTGMALAKNIQYF. The CDR3 nucleotides read TGTGCCAGCAGTGGGGGGACAGGGATGGCCCTAGCCAAAAACATTCAGTACTTC. This chain connects TRBV28 to TRBJ2-4; 9 positions agree with TRBD1. The V gene's germline CDR1 is MDHEN and CDR2 SYDVKM. V was pared by 5 bases and J by 0 bases, with 11 bases of the junction left unmatched. This CDR3 is 18 amino acids long. Full variable domain (missing parts from reference TRBV28 and TRBJ2-4): DVKVTQSSRYLVKRTGEKVFLECVQDMDHENMFWYRQDPGLGLRLIYFSYDVKMKEKGDIPEGYSVSREKKERFSLILESASTNQTSMYLCASSGGTGMALAKNIQYFGAGTRLSVL.

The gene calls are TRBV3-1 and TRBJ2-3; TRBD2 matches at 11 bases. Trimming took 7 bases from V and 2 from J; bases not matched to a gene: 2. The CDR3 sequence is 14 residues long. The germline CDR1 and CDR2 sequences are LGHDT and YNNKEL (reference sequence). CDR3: CASKTSGITDTQYF. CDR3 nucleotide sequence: TGTGCCAGCAAGACTAGCGGGATCACAGATACGCAGTATTTT.

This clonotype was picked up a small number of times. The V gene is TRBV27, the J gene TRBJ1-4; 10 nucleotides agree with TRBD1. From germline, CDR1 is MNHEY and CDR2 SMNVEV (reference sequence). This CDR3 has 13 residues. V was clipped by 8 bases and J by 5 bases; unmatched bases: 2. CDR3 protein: CASRTGGNEKLFF. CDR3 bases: TGTGCCAGCCGGACAGGGGGGAATGAAAAACTGTTTTTT.

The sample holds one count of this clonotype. CDR3 bases: TGCAGTGCGCCAGGGAAAAACATTCAGTACTTC. Protein: CSAPGKNIQYF. J is TRBJ2-4 and V is TRBV20-1; possible D gene TRBD1, 5 bases. CDR3 length: 11 amino acids. Trimming took off 6 bases at V and 4 bases at J, with 7 bases between the two ends. CDR1 is DFQATT, CDR2 SNEGSKA, per germline (reference sequence).

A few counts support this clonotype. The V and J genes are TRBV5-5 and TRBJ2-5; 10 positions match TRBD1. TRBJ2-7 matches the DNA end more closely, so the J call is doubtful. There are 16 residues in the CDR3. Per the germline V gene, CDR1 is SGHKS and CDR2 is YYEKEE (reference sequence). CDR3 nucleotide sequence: TGTGCCAGCAGCGAACCTAAGGGACAGGGGCTTAACGAGCAGTACTTC. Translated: CASSEPKGQGLNEQYF.

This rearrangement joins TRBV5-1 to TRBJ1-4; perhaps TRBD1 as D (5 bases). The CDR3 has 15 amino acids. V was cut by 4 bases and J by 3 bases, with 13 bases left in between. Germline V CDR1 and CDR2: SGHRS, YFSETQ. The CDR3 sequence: CASSPGLSSNEKLFF. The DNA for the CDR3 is TGCGCCAGCAGCCCGGGACTCTCATCTAATGAAAAACTGTTTTTT.

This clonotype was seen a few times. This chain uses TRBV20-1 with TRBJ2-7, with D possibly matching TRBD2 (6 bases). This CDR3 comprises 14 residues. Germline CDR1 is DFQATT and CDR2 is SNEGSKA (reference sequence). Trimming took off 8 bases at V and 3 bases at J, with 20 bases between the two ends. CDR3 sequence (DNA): TGCAGTACCCAAGGAGCGGGTACGTTCTACGAGCAGTACTTC. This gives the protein CSTQGAGTFYEQYF.

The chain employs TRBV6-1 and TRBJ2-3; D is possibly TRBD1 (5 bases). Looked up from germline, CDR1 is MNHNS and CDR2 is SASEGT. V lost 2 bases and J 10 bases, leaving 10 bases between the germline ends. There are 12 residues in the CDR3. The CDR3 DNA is TGTGCCAGCAGTGAACGCCTAGGGGCGCAGTATTTT. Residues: CASSERLGAQYF.

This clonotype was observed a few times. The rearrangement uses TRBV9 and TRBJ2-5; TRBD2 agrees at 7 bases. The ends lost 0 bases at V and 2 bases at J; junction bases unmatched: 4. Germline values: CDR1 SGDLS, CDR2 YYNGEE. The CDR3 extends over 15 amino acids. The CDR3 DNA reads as TGTGCCAGCAGCGTAGCGCAGGGACTACAAGAGACCCAGTACTTC. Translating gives CASSVAQGLQETQYF.

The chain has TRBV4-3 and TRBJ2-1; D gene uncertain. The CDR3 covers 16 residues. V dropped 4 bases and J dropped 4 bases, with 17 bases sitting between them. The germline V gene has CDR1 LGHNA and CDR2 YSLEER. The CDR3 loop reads CASSRYYSLSYNEQFF. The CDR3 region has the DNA TGCGCCAGCAGCCGCTACTATTCTCTGTCTTACAATGAGCAGTTCTTC.